These 32 T cell receptor beta chains originate from one sample sequenced in a study of CD8+CD57+ T cells in acquired aplastic anemia. Patients picked for sequencing had shown CD8+CD57+ cell expansion detected by flow cytometry. Genomic DNA acted as the template from which TCR beta VDJ combination and CDR3 sequence profiling were carried out. TCRdb recomputed calls from the reads with MiXCR, one row per CDR3 protein. The repertoire has roughly 250,000 distinct CDR3 sequences, around 43% of them found once; the top ten carry less than 9%. Sequencing input: sorted CD4+, CD8+, or CD8+CD57+ T cells (not recorded which) from PBMCs. These receptors came from a human donor with aplastic anemia.

This clonotype has only a few counts. The CDR3 DNA reads as TGTGCCAGCAGTTACTTGGGCCTCCTAGGGGATACGCAGTATTTT. As protein: CASSYLGLLGDTQYF. The J gene is TRBJ2-3, the V gene TRBV6-2 or TRBV6-3; no definite D call. The CDR3 is 15 residues long. The germline V gene has CDR1 MNHEY and CDR2 SVGEGT. V gave up 1 base and J gave up 6 bases, with 14 bases separating them.

This clonotype has a handful of counts. The chain couples TRBV4-3 to TRBJ2-2; D remains unclear. V lost 0 bases to trimming and J lost 1 base, with 12 bases between them. The CDR3 contains 17 residues. The germline V gene encodes CDR1 LGHNA and CDR2 YSLEER. The CDR3 loop reads CASSQDARTENTGELFF. In DNA, the CDR3 is TGCGCCAGCAGCCAAGATGCAAGGACCGAGAACACCGGGGAGCTGTTTTTT.

V gene TRBV7-8 combines with J gene TRBJ2-7; 9 nucleotides align to TRBD2. Germline loops: CDR1 SGHVS, CDR2 FQNEAQ. J lost 7 bases, V lost 5 bases, and 12 bases had no gene match. The CDR3 sequence is 15 residues long. The CDR3 sequence is CASSPRGLAGLEQYF. The DNA of the CDR3 is TGTGCCAGCAGCCCGAGAGGGCTAGCGGGGCTTGAGCAGTACTTC.

On this clonotype itself: This sequence may be a read error, since a much larger clone differs from it by one base. V usage is TRBV6-6 and J usage is TRBJ1-5; the match to TRBD1 covers 8 bases. The trim removed 8 bases at V and 0 bases at J, leaving 9 bases unmatched. The CDR3 is made up of 16 amino acids. Looked up from germline, CDR1 is MNHNY and CDR2 is SVGAGI (reference sequence). The CDR3 sequence: CASGYRDRHSNQPQHF. For the CDR3, the DNA is TGTGCCAGCGGCTACCGGGACAGGCATAGCAATCAGCCCCAGCATTTT.

V and J are TRBV29-1 and TRBJ2-6; 10 bases are shared with TRBD1. The CDR3 has 16 amino acids. Trimming took 7 bases from V and 0 from J; bases not matched to a gene: 6. Germline CDR1 is SQVTM and CDR2 is ANQGSEA. CDR3 residues: CSESGQGYSGANVLTF. The CDR3 DNA follows: TGCAGCGAGTCGGGACAGGGGTACTCTGGGGCCAACGTCCTGACTTTC. The whole variable domain, filled in from reference TRBV29-1 and TRBJ2-6, reads SAVISQKPSRDICQRGTSLTIQCQVDSQVTMMFWYRQQPGQSLTLIATANQGSEATYESGFVIDKFPISRPNLTFSTLTVSNMSPEDSSIYLCSESGQGYSGANVLTFGAGSRLTVL.

V usage is TRBV7-3 and J usage is TRBJ2-5; D unclear. Germline loops: CDR1 SGHTA, CDR2 FQGTGA. Trimming stripped 1 base from V and 1 base from J, with 4 bases between. The CDR3 has 13 amino acids. CDR3 loop: CASSLNSQETQYF. In DNA form, the CDR3 reads TGTGCCAGCAGCTTAAACAGCCAAGAGACCCAGTACTTC.

This chain uses TRBV10-3 with TRBJ1-2; D gene uncertain. Trimming removed 5 bases from V and 0 bases from J, with 7 bases in between. Germline values: CDR1 ENHRY, CDR2 SYGVKD. CDR3 length: 13 amino acids. The CDR3 DNA is TGTGCCATCAGTCCTAGCCCTAACTATGGCTACACCTTC. Translation gives CAISPSPNYGYTF.

This clonotype was found many times. In DNA form, the CDR3 reads TGTGCCTGGAGTGTACCGTCGGGGGCCTATGGCTACACCTTC. Translated, it gives CAWSVPSGAYGYTF. J is TRBJ1-2 and V is TRBV30; maybe TRBD1 (6 bases). The V and J ends lost 0 bases and 4 bases respectively, with 12 bases between them. The germline CDR1 and CDR2 sequences are GTSNPN and SVGIG (reference sequence). This CDR3 comprises 14 residues.

The chain couples TRBV7-2 to TRBJ1-5; D is unclear. Trimming left V 5 bases short and J 10 bases short, with 12 bases between. This CDR3 is 12 amino acids long. The V gene's germline CDR1 is SGHTA and CDR2 FQGNSA. CDR3 coding DNA: TGTGCCAGCAGCCAGTCCCCGGGACCCCAGCATTTT. As protein: CASSQSPGPQHF. Based on the CDR3 plus reference TRBV7-2 and TRBJ1-5, the full variable domain is GAGVSQSPSNKVTEKGKDVELRCDPISGHTALYWYRQSLGQGLEFLIYFQGNSAPDKSGLPSDRFSAERTGGSVSTLTIQRTQQEDSAVYLCASSQSPGPQHFGDGTRLSIL.

This chain joins TRBV7-9 and TRBJ2-7; D may correspond to TRBD1 or TRBD2 (5 bases each). Germline V gene data show CDR1 as SEHNR and CDR2 as FQNEAQ (reference sequence). Trimming stripped 5 bases from V and 5 bases from J, with 13 bases between. The CDR3 loop spans 13 amino acids. CDR3 coding DNA: TGTGCCAGCAGCCTCACCGGGACCCACGAGCAGTACTTC. It translates to CASSLTGTHEQYF. Using reference TRBV7-9 and TRBJ2-7 for the parts outside the CDR3, the full variable domain is DTGVSQNPRHKITKRGQNVTFRCDPISEHNRLYWYRQTLGQGPEFLTYFQNEAQLEKSRLLSDRFSAERPKGSFSTLEIQRTEQGDSAMYLCASSLTGTHEQYFGPGTRLTVT.

The chain has TRBV15 and TRBJ1-6; D is undetermined. V lost 7 bases and J 7 bases, leaving 11 bases between the germline ends. Germline V gives CDR1 LNHNV, CDR2 YYDKDF (reference sequence). This CDR3 spans 13 amino acids. CDR3 DNA: TGTGCCACCAAGGGCATGTTGAATTCACCCCTCCACTTT. This encodes CATKGMLNSPLHF.

The chain employs TRBV2 and TRBJ2-5; 7 bases are shared with TRBD1. Per germline, CDR1 SNHLY and CDR2 FYNNEI. V lost 6 bases to trimming and J lost 4 bases; unmatched junction nucleotides: 2. This CDR3 contains 12 residues. CDR3 protein: CASRDRRETQYF. The DNA of the CDR3 is TGTGCCAGCAGGGACAGGCGAGAGACCCAGTACTTC.

The rearrangement uses TRBV27 and TRBJ2-7; 8 bases are a match to TRBD1. Germline CDR1 MNHEY, CDR2 SMNVEV (reference sequence). The CDR3 runs 14 residues. V lost 5 bases and J lost 2; bases outside the gene matches: 5. The chain's CDR3 is CASSGQGKAYEQYF. The DNA for the CDR3 is TGTGCCAGCAGTGGACAGGGTAAAGCCTACGAGCAGTACTTC.

This clonotype was seen many times. This chain links TRBV4-3 with TRBJ1-2; D is uncertain. Germline assignment: CDR1 LGHNA and CDR2 YSLEER. Trimming pared 1 base from V and 2 bases from J, leaving 11 bases between. The CDR3 sequence is 15 residues long. CDR3 amino acids: CASSQAVAKNYGYTF. The CDR3 nucleotides read TGCGCCAGCAGCCAAGCGGTTGCAAAGAACTATGGCTACACCTTC.

This clonotype was found many times. J is TRBJ1-5 and V is TRBV2; 7 bases are a match to TRBD1. From germline, CDR1 is SNHLY and CDR2 FYNNEI. The CDR3 extends over 12 amino acids. V shed 11 bases, J shed 3 bases, and the junction held 4 bases outside the gene matches. DNA for the CDR3: TGTGCCGGGGGACAGTACAATCAGCCCCAGCATTTT. Its protein is CAGGQYNQPQHF.

This clonotype occurred a few times. This chain uses TRBV9 with TRBJ2-7; D gene uncertain. Trimming shortened V by 5 bases and J by 8 bases, and 11 bases separated the two germline ends. CDR1 is SGDLS and CDR2 is YYNGEE in the germline V gene. The CDR3 runs 11 residues. In DNA, the CDR3 is TGTGCCAGCAGTGCCGTCAGACAGCAGTACTTC. Amino acids: CASSAVRQQYF.

The genes are TRBV24-1 and TRBJ1-2, with D uncertain. This CDR3 region has 15 residues. V was shortened by 9 bases and J by 0 bases, with 16 bases between the two germline ends. The germline V gene encodes CDR1 KGHDR and CDR2 SFDVKD. CDR3 amino acids: CATHDGRGANYGYTF. The CDR3 region has the DNA TGTGCCACCCACGATGGACGGGGAGCTAACTATGGCTACACCTTC.

To note about this clonotype: Its ends do not fully match the called genes, so a read error is possible. The chain joins TRBV5-5 to TRBJ2-2, with D hard to call. In germline, CDR1 is SGHKS, CDR2 YYEKEE (reference sequence). The CDR3 loop spans 14 amino acids. CDR3 protein: CASSYQENTGELFF. CDR3 bases: TGCGCCAGCAGCTATCAGGAGAACACCGGGGAGCTGTTTTTT.

The chain joins TRBV2 to TRBJ1-2; TRBD1 aligns across 7 bases. V shed 7 bases and J 3 bases; nucleotides not matched to a gene: 8. There are 14 residues in the CDR3. CDR1 SNHLY and CDR2 FYNNEI come from the germline V gene. CDR3 sequence (DNA): TGTGCCAGCACCCTGGACAGGAGACACTATGGCTACACCTTC. It encodes CASTLDRRHYGYTF.

With respect to this clonotype: A junction boundary mismatches the germline segment, possibly from a read error. Written as DNA, the CDR3 is TGCAGCGGGACTAGCTGGAACTCCTACGAGCAGTACTTT. This encodes CSGTSWNSYEQYF. V is TRBV29-1 and J is TRBJ2-7; 8 nucleotides match TRBD2. There are 13 residues in the CDR3. Germline V gives CDR1 SQVTM, CDR2 ANQGSEA.

This clonotype was counted ten times or more. The chain recombines TRBV11-2 with TRBJ2-7; TRBD1 is a possible D gene (6 bases). The CDR3 is 17 residues long. The germline gives CDR1 SGHAT, CDR2 FQNNGV. V shed 0 bases and J shed 3 bases, with 18 bases lying between them. The CDR3 loop reads CASSLEYREFPYYEQYF. The CDR3 DNA reads as TGTGCCAGCAGCTTAGAATACAGGGAATTCCCGTACTACGAGCAGTACTTC.

This chain connects TRBV20-1 to TRBJ1-6, with D tentatively TRBD1 (5 bases). Germline CDR1 reads DFQATT; CDR2 reads SNEGSKA (reference sequence). V shed 0 bases and J shed 7 bases, with 10 bases lying between them. CDR3 size: 14 residues. CDR3 amino acids: CSARDQGGNSPLHF. CDR3 coding DNA: TGCAGTGCTAGAGATCAGGGAGGCAATTCACCCCTCCACTTT.

The rearrangement joins TRBV7-9 to TRBJ2-5, with 9 bases identical to TRBD2. V gave up 3 bases and J gave up 5 bases; unmatched junction bases: 10. Looked up from germline, CDR1 is SEHNR and CDR2 is FQNEAQ (reference sequence). The CDR3 contains 16 residues. In DNA form, the CDR3 reads TGTGCCAGCAGCTTCCGCGGGGGGGGCTTTGCGGAGACCCAGTACTTC. Translated, it gives CASSFRGGGFAETQYF.

In its sample, this clonotype was seen a few times. The rearrangement joins TRBV19 to TRBJ1-6, with a possible D match to TRBD1 (5 bases). The CDR3 loop spans 16 amino acids. CDR1 and CDR2 (germline): LNHDA, SQIVND (reference sequence). Trimming pared 4 bases from V and 7 bases from J, leaving 17 bases between. The CDR3 loop reads CASSTRRGGGNSPLHF. The CDR3 nucleotides read TGTGCCAGTAGTACGCGACGCGGGGGTGGCAATTCACCCCTCCACTTT.

This clonotype was recorded at least ten times. The chain joins TRBV12-3 or TRBV12-4 to TRBJ2-3; D gene uncertain. V lost 3 bases and J lost 6, with 16 bases in between. The CDR3 has 15 amino acids. The CDR3 coding sequence is TGTGCCAGCAGTTTTCCCACTACCGGTATCGATACGCAGTATTTT. Amino acids: CASSFPTTGIDTQYF.

The chain joins TRBV5-8 to TRBJ1-2; unclear D gene. CDR3 length equals 13 residues. V gave up 2 bases and J gave up 7 bases, with 12 bases separating them. Per germline, CDR1 SGHTS and CDR2 YDEGEE. CDR3 in DNA: TGTGCCAGCAGCTTCTACCTAGAAGCTGGCTACACCTTC. Translating it yields CASSFYLEAGYTF.

The sample holds a few counts of this clonotype. The chain is built from TRBV9 and TRBJ1-1; D is unclear. The CDR3 extends over 13 amino acids. Trimming pared 0 bases from V and 6 bases from J, leaving 9 bases between. Germline CDR1 and CDR2: SGDLS and YYNGEE. The CDR3, as DNA: TGTGCCAGCAGCGTAGTAACAGACGCTGAAGCTTTCTTT. The encoded protein is CASSVVTDAEAFF. Filled out from reference TRBV9 and TRBJ1-1, the complete variable domain reads DSGVTQTPKHLITATGQRVTLRCSPRSGDLSVYWYQQSLDQGLQFLIQYYNGEERAKGNILERFSAQQFPDLHSELNLSSLELGDSALYFCASSVVTDAEAFFGQGTRLTVV.

This clonotype has more than one count but fewer than ten. This sequence may be a read error, since a much larger clone differs from it by one base. The rearrangement joins TRBV9 to TRBJ2-5; 8 bases fit TRBD2. This CDR3 is 16 amino acids long. Germline CDR1 is SGDLS and CDR2 is YYNGEE. DNA of the CDR3: TGTGCCAGCAGCGTAGAGGGGAGCGGGGGTCAAGAGACCCCGTACTTC. Residues: CASSVEGSGGQETPYF.

This clonotype was counted many times. This sequence joins TRBV20-1 and TRBJ2-1; D is uncertain. Germline V lookup: CDR1 DFQATT, CDR2 SNEGSKA (reference sequence). With 0 bases removed from V and 5 bases from J, the gap between germline ends came to 14 bases. The CDR3 is 15 residues long. CDR3 amino acids: CSAREAGVDHNEQFF. The CDR3 DNA is TGCAGTGCTAGAGAGGCAGGAGTGGACCACAATGAGCAGTTCTTC.

This clonotype was observed many times. This chain uses TRBV29-1 with TRBJ2-7; possibly TRBD1 for D (6 bases). The CDR3 is 13 residues long. Germline CDR1 SQVTM, CDR2 ANQGSEA. V was shortened by 3 bases and J by 1 base, with 10 bases between the two germline ends. The CDR3 is CSVEGALSYEQYF. CDR3 DNA sequence: TGCAGCGTTGAGGGGGCGCTATCCTACGAGCAGTACTTC.

V and J are TRBV29-1 and TRBJ2-7, with 14 nucleotides matching TRBD2. Germline V gives CDR1 SQVTM, CDR2 ANQGSEA. CDR3 length: 15 residues. V shed 7 bases and J 7 bases; nucleotides not matched to a gene: 12. The chain's CDR3 is CSARGTSGGSGEQYF. DNA for the CDR3: TGCAGCGCCAGAGGGACTAGCGGGGGCTCGGGAGAGCAGTACTTC.

This clonotype showed up just a few times. V usage is TRBV10-3 and J usage is TRBJ1-2; TRBD1 agrees at 11 bases. The CDR3 extends over 14 amino acids. The germline V gene has CDR1 ENHRY and CDR2 SYGVKD. With 4 bases clipped from V and 4 bases from J, the junction kept 2 bases outside the gene matches. The CDR3 loop is CAISGTGGSYGYTF. The CDR3 bases are TGTGCCATCAGTGGGACAGGGGGCAGCTATGGCTACACCTTC.